These 21 T cell receptor beta chains share one sample of origin, sequenced in a study of blood T cell repertoires in COVID-19. Repertoires were generated with immunoSEQ multiplex PCR, while TCRdb's copy carries only in-frame clones and drops some. The table includes approximately 250,000 clones, 75% to 85% detected once. Input material: peripheral blood. These receptors were collected from a woman in her forties who had recovered from COVID-19.

In this sample, this clone turned up a few times. The rearrangement joins TRBV6-5 to TRBJ1-1; weak D call: TRBD1 (5 bases). The V end lost 3 bases, the J end lost 0 bases, and 11 bases lay between the germline ends. Germline-derived CDR1 and CDR2 are MNHEY and SVGAGI. There are 15 residues in the CDR3. The CDR3 is CASSYQGSMNTEAFF. The CDR3 DNA reads TGTGCCAGCAGTTATCAGGGTTCGATGAACACTGAAGCTTTCTTT.

The chain combines TRBV7-9 with TRBJ2-5, with a weak D call TRBD2 (5 bases). Looked up from germline, CDR1 is SEHNR and CDR2 is FQNEAQ (reference sequence). V gave up 5 bases and J gave up 5 bases, with 12 bases separating them. The CDR3 runs 13 residues. The CDR3 here is CASSARGTETQYF. The CDR3 DNA is TGTGCCAGCAGCGCACGGGGTACGGAGACCCAGTACTTC.

The chain uses TRBV11-2 and TRBJ2-2, with 8 bases identical to TRBD2. The CDR3 runs 18 residues. With 0 bases clipped from V and 5 bases from J, the junction kept 11 bases outside the gene matches. From germline, CDR1 is SGHAT and CDR2 FQNNGV. For the CDR3, the DNA is TGTGCCAGCAGCTTAGAGACTAGAGGACTAGCAAGGACCGGGGAGCTGTTTTTT. Residues: CASSLETRGLARTGELFF.

The chain links TRBV5-4 to TRBJ2-5; D perhaps matches TRBD1 (5 bases). Germline V lookup: CDR1 SGHNT, CDR2 YYREEE (reference sequence). The CDR3 runs 13 residues. V shed 0 bases and J shed 7 bases, with 10 bases lying between them. CDR3 protein: CASSLEGVGTQYF. CDR3 in DNA: TGTGCCAGCAGCTTGGAAGGGGTCGGGACCCAGTACTTC. Based on the CDR3 plus reference TRBV5-4 and TRBJ2-5, the full variable domain is ETGVTQSPTHLIKTRGQQVTLRCSSQSGHNTVSWYQQALGQGPQFIFQYYREEENGRGNFPPRFSGLQFPNYSSELNVNALELDDSALYLCASSLEGVGTQYFGPGTRLLVL.

The chain couples TRBV9 to TRBJ1-2; D remains unclear. CDR3 length: 15 residues. The V end was cut by 3 bases, the J end by 6 bases, with 18 bases between. Germline CDR1 SGDLS, CDR2 YYNGEE. The CDR3 bases are TGTGCCAGCAGCGCCTCCGCGACAAACGACGATGGCTACACCTTC. This codes for CASSASATNDDGYTF.

CDR3 sequence (DNA): TGTGCCAGCAGTTACCGCAGGACAGATACGCAGTATTTT. This sequence encodes CASSYRRTDTQYF. The chain uses TRBV6-2 or TRBV6-3 and TRBJ2-3; D call uncertain. Deletions cut 2 bases from V and 3 bases from J, with 6 bases between. Germline V lookup: CDR1 MNHEY, CDR2 SVGEGT. CDR3 length: 13 residues.

V gene TRBV14 combines with J gene TRBJ2-5; 9 bases map to TRBD1. CDR3 size: 15 residues. From germline, CDR1 is SGHDN and CDR2 FVKESK. Unmatched junction bases numbered 2, after V lost 2 bases and J lost 1 base. This CDR3 is CASSQLGQGQETQYF. The CDR3 DNA follows: TGTGCCAGCAGCCAATTGGGACAGGGCCAAGAGACCCAGTACTTC.

This chain links TRBV24-1 with TRBJ2-2; D is possibly TRBD1 (6 bases). The length of the CDR3 is 16 residues. V lost 1 base, J lost 8 bases, and 16 bases lay in between. Germline V gene lookup returns CDR1 KGHDR and CDR2 SFDVKD. The DNA of the CDR3 is TGTGCCACCAGTGATTTCCGTGACAGGCCCACGGGGGAGCTGTTTTTT. Translating it yields CATSDFRDRPTGELFF.

The chain employs TRBV15 and TRBJ1-2; 7 nucleotides agree with TRBD1. Trimming took 4 bases from V and 10 from J; bases not matched to a gene: 12. The CDR3 length is 14 residues. Germline V gene sequence: CDR1 LNHNV, CDR2 YYDKDF (reference sequence). The CDR3 bases are TGTGCCACCAGCAACCCCGGACAGGATATCTACTACACCTTC. Translated, it gives CATSNPGQDIYYTF.

With respect to this clone: Different DNA sequences within this sample yield the same CDR3. The chain carries TRBV6-5 and TRBJ1-1, with D perhaps TRBD1 (6 bases). Trimming removed 0 bases from V and 5 bases from J, with 10 bases in between. The CDR3 spans 14 residues. Germline V gene data show CDR1 as MNHEY and CDR2 as SVGAGI. The CDR3 loop reads CASSYSTGNTEAFF. CDR3 bases: TGTGCCAGCAGTTACTCTACAGGGAATACTGAAGCTTTCTTT.

This clone has only a few counts. This chain uses TRBV5-8 with TRBJ2-3, with TRBD1 as a possible D gene (6 bases). V was shortened by 0 bases and J by 3 bases, with 11 bases between the two germline ends. Germline CDR1 reads SGHTS; CDR2 reads YDEGEE. The CDR3 has 15 amino acids. The CDR3 is CASSLGVRGTDTQYF. The CDR3 DNA is TGTGCCAGCAGCTTGGGTGTTAGGGGGACAGATACGCAGTATTTT.

The chain employs TRBV2 and TRBJ1-4; D possibly corresponds to TRBD1 (6 bases). Trimming removed 4 bases at V and 10 bases at J, with 16 bases between. Germline V gene sequence: CDR1 SNHLY, CDR2 FYNNEI. The CDR3 has 14 amino acids. Written as DNA, the CDR3 is TGTGCCAGCAGTGTTGTGAAGGCAGGGGCAAAACTGTTTTTT. Translated, it gives CASSVVKAGAKLFF.

This sequence joins TRBV11-3 and TRBJ1-6; 7 nucleotides match TRBD1. CDR1 SGHNT and CDR2 YENEEA come from the germline V gene. The CDR3 extends over 16 amino acids. The V gene end was trimmed by 4 bases and the J gene end by 6 bases; junction bases not matched to a gene: 9. The chain's CDR3 is CASSSNRGKTNSPLHF. The DNA for the CDR3 is TGTGCCAGCAGCTCAAACAGGGGCAAAACTAATTCACCCCTCCACTTT.

Here the CDR3 reads CASSPGGESSYEQYF. CDR3 in DNA: TGTGCCAGCTCACCAGGGGGGGAGAGCTCCTACGAGCAGTACTTC. The chain employs TRBV18 and TRBJ2-7, with TRBD2 matching over 7 bases. The V and J ends lost 2 bases and 0 bases, in that order; junction bases with no gene match: 4. The CDR3 sequence is 15 residues long. Germline CDR1 KGHSH, CDR2 LQKENI.

This chain uses TRBV25-1 with TRBJ2-5, with unresolved D. The length of the CDR3 is 14 residues. Germline CDR1 MGHDK, CDR2 SYGVNS. V dropped 7 bases and J dropped 2 bases, with 14 bases sitting between them. Here the CDR3 DNA reads TGTGCCAGCAACCTGACGGCAGGTCAAGAGACCCAGTACTTC. Protein product: CASNLTAGQETQYF.

The CDR3 loop is CATTQRQGLDTQYF. DNA for the CDR3: TGTGCCACAACCCAGAGGCAGGGATTAGATACGCAGTATTTT. The chain recombines TRBV15 with TRBJ2-3; D is perhaps TRBD1 (5 bases). CDR3 length: 14 residues. V shed 9 bases and J shed 5 bases, with 18 bases lying between them. Germline V gene sequence: CDR1 LNHNV, CDR2 YYDKDF (reference sequence).

A few counts support this clone. The chain uses TRBV30 and TRBJ1-3, with 8 bases identical to TRBD1. The CDR3 has 15 residues. Germline loops: CDR1 GTSNPN, CDR2 SVGIG (reference sequence). V dropped 2 bases and J dropped 4; count of bases not matched to a gene: 7. CDR3 sequence (DNA): TGTGCCTGGAGTAATCAGGGGGCATGGGGAAACACCATATATTTT. Amino acids: CAWSNQGAWGNTIYF. The full variable domain, rest sourced from reference TRBV30 and TRBJ1-3, is SQTIHQWPATLVQPVGSPLSLECTVEGTSNPNLYWYRQAAGRGLQLLFYSVGIGQISSEVPQNLSASRPQDRQFILSSKKLLLSDSGFYLCAWSNQGAWGNTIYFGEGSWLTVV.

This chain joins TRBV6-5 and TRBJ1-1; maybe TRBD1 (5 bases). V was clipped by 6 bases and J by 6 bases, with 8 bases between them. CDR3 length equals 11 residues. Germline V lookup: CDR1 MNHEY, CDR2 SVGAGI. In DNA, the CDR3 is TGTGCCAGCAGGCGGGGCTCTGAAGCTTTCTTT. It yields the protein CASRRGSEAFF.

Only a few counts were recorded for this clone. This chain uses TRBV6-5 with TRBJ1-5; no reliable D call. The CDR3 consists of 13 residues. In germline, CDR1 is MNHEY, CDR2 SVGAGI. V was cut by 0 bases and J by 7 bases, with 7 bases left in between. For the CDR3, the DNA is TGTGCCAGCAGTTACTCGAGAGCCCAGCCCCAGCATTTT. Protein product: CASSYSRAQPQHF.

The V and J genes are TRBV7-2 and TRBJ2-1, with TRBD2 matching over 13 bases. The CDR3 runs 15 residues. In germline, CDR1 is SGHTA, CDR2 FQGNSA. Germline trimming cut 6 bases from V and 7 bases from J; bases unmatched to any gene: 6. Here the CDR3 DNA reads TGTGCCAGCAGACCTCCGGGACTAGCGGGAAATGAGCAGTTCTTC. This codes for CASRPPGLAGNEQFF.

This clone has just a few counts. The chain uses TRBV5-1 and TRBJ1-3; D gene uncertain. The CDR3 runs 13 residues. Trimming took off 5 bases at V and 5 bases at J, with 11 bases between the two ends. Per the germline V gene, CDR1 is SGHRS and CDR2 is YFSETQ. The CDR3 reads CASSDNSRNTIYF. CDR3 DNA: TGCGCCAGCAGTGATAACAGCAGAAACACCATATATTTT. Variable domain in full (rest from reference TRBV5-1 and TRBJ1-3): KAGVTQTPRYLIKTRGQQVTLSCSPISGHRSVSWYQQTPGQGLQFLFEYFSETQRNKGNFPGRFSGRQFSNSRSEMNVSTLELGDSALYLCASSDNSRNTIYFGEGSWLTVV.